The sequence of this TCR beta chain was determined in a study of blood T cell repertoires in COVID-19. The wider study: Acute and convalescent COVID-19 specimens originated in the United States, Italy and Spain. PBMCs, B-cell-depleted T cells, or T cells provided the cDNA or gDNA that made up the material.

During the 2 weeks before they entered the study, exposed participants had met someone with a PCR-confirmed or clinician-diagnosed COVID-19 case. As processed by the authors: Reference gene primers were amplified, and this amplification served to estimate nucleated cell counts. Sequenced by immunoSEQ multiplex PCR; TCRdb stores in-frame clones only, minus some. D and trimming were read from the DNA, whereas the V and J calls and clone size are those reported in that table. The sample includes about 150,000 clones, approximately 80% seen only once; the top ten take over 4%. The sample comprised PBMCs or T cells enriched from blood (not recorded which). This sequence was found in a man in his 70s who had been exposed to COVID-19.

CDR3 protein: CASSFRGFRTPAGTF. CDR3 coding DNA: TGTGCCAGCAGCTTTAGAGGGTTCCGTACTCCCGCGGGCACCTTC. The chain joins TRBV5-6 to TRBJ1-2; D is unclear. V was cut by 2 bases and J by 13 bases, with 24 bases left in between. CDR1 and CDR2 from the germline V gene are SGHDT and YYEEEE. The CDR3 covers 15 residues.